The 26 T cell receptor beta chains below come from one sample, sequenced in a study of cytomegalovirus exposure and HLA in healthy donors. Primers included in the PCR were 60 Vbeta and 13 Jbeta primers. Profiling relied on immunoSEQ multiplex PCR, and the TCRdb table lists in-frame clones only, not all of them. Its table lists approximately 180,000 clones. The sample consisted of PBMCs. These TCRs come from a man aged 25 to 40 in good health and CMV-seronegative.

The chain combines TRBV5-4 with TRBJ2-5, with D possibly being TRBD2 (6 bases). CDR3 length: 14 amino acids. Trimming stripped 4 bases from V and 0 bases from J, with 10 bases between. CDR1 SGHNT and CDR2 YYREEE come from the germline V gene (reference sequence). CDR3 nucleotide sequence: TGTGCCAGCAGCCCCGGACTAAACCAAGAGACCCAGTACTTC. It encodes CASSPGLNQETQYF.

The CDR3 spells CAISDRSYEQYF. As DNA, the CDR3 is TGTGCCATCAGTGACAGGTCCTACGAGCAGTACTTC. This chain joins TRBV10-3 and TRBJ2-7, with no clear D. Trimming pared 3 bases from V and 1 base from J, leaving 4 bases between. The CDR3 is 12 amino acids. Germline V gene data show CDR1 as ENHRY and CDR2 as SYGVKD.

The chain combines TRBV5-1 with TRBJ2-5, with D unclear. CDR3 length: 12 amino acids. V was shortened by 5 bases and J by 2 bases, with 7 bases between the two germline ends. Germline-derived CDR1 and CDR2 are SGHRS and YFSETQ. The DNA of the CDR3 is TGCGCCAGCAGTCTAGATCAAGAGACCCAGTACTTC. It translates to CASSLDQETQYF.

This rearrangement joins TRBV19 to TRBJ2-1, with unresolved D. Per the germline V gene, CDR1 is LNHDA and CDR2 is SQIVND (reference sequence). Trimming left V 3 bases short and J 9 bases short, with 12 bases between. CDR3 length: 13 residues. The CDR3 DNA is TGTGCCAGTAGTATCGGTGGGCTGGGTGAGCAGTTCTTC. This codes for CASSIGGLGEQFF.

V and J are TRBV7-2 and TRBJ2-2, with TRBD2 as a possible D gene (6 bases). CDR3 length: 15 residues. The germline V gene has CDR1 SGHTA and CDR2 FQGNSA. The ends were cut back, 2 bases at V and 1 base at J, with 8 bases in the middle. CDR3 in amino acids: CASSLLAVNTGELFF. CDR3 sequence (DNA): TGTGCCAGCAGCTTATTAGCGGTGAACACCGGGGAGCTGTTTTTT.

J is TRBJ1-1 and V is TRBV30; TRBD1 matches 9 bases. This CDR3 region has 14 residues. Looked up from germline, CDR1 is GTSNPN and CDR2 is SVGIG (reference sequence). Unmatched junction bases numbered 4, after V lost 1 base and J lost 4 bases. Here the CDR3 reads CAWSADRGFTEAFF. The CDR3 DNA is TGTGCCTGGAGTGCAGACAGGGGGTTCACTGAAGCTTTCTTT.

The chain uses TRBV29-1 and TRBJ2-7, with TRBD2 as a possible D gene (6 bases). The CDR3 length is 14 residues. Germline loops: CDR1 SQVTM, CDR2 ANQGSEA. V lost 6 bases, J lost 2 bases, and 17 bases lay in between. CDR3 coding DNA: TGCAGCGTCGATCCGGGACGGGGGACCTACGAGCAGTACTTC. It encodes CSVDPGRGTYEQYF.

J is TRBJ2-1 and V is TRBV9; 12 nucleotides agree with TRBD2. The CDR3 has 15 residues. Germline-derived CDR1 and CDR2 are SGDLS and YYNGEE. The V and J ends lost 4 bases and 9 bases, in that order; junction bases with no gene match: 8. The CDR3 reads CASSSPSGGAGEQFF. CDR3 DNA: TGTGCCAGCAGCTCTCCTAGCGGGGGGGCTGGTGAGCAGTTCTTC.

This rearrangement joins TRBV9 to TRBJ2-2; 9 bases agree with TRBD2. CDR1 and CDR2 from the germline V gene are SGDLS and YYNGEE. The trim removed 3 bases at V and 3 bases at J, leaving 3 bases unmatched. This CDR3 has 15 amino acids. The CDR3 DNA sequence: TGTGCCAGCAGCGCGCGGGGGGGATACACCGGGGAGCTGTTTTTT. Translation gives CASSARGGYTGELFF.

The chain combines TRBV5-4 with TRBJ1-2; D is undetermined. This CDR3 region has 15 residues. Between the trimmed V and J ends, which lost 0 bases and 7 bases, there was a span of 16 bases. Per the germline V gene, CDR1 is SGHNT and CDR2 is YYREEE (reference sequence). The CDR3: CASSLAGLSVGGYTF. The CDR3 nucleotides are TGTGCCAGCAGCTTGGCAGGCCTTAGCGTTGGTGGCTACACCTTC.

V gene TRBV15 combines with J gene TRBJ2-5, with 12 bases identical to TRBD2. Germline V gene lookup returns CDR1 LNHNV and CDR2 YYDKDF (reference sequence). Germline trimming cut 3 bases from V and 5 bases from J; bases unmatched to any gene: 7. The CDR3 extends over 16 amino acids. As DNA, the CDR3 is TGTGCCACCAGCAGGGACACTAGCGGGGGGCGGGAGACCCAGTACTTC. It specifies CATSRDTSGGRETQYF.

Details on this clone: Other DNA variants within this sample encode the same CDR3. J is TRBJ1-2 and V is TRBV27; perhaps TRBD1 as D (6 bases). V lost 3 bases to trimming and J lost 8 bases, with 13 bases between them. Germline CDR1 MNHEY, CDR2 SMNVEV (reference sequence). This CDR3 has 13 residues. The CDR3 region has the DNA TGTGCCAGCAGTTTCTCGGGGGGCTACGGCTACACCTTC. Translated: CASSFSGGYGYTF.

The rearrangement links TRBV7-2 to TRBJ1-5; 9 bases map to TRBD1. Germline V gene data show CDR1 as SGHTA and CDR2 as FQGNSA. The CDR3 length is 18 residues. The V segment lost 5 bases and the J segment 6 bases; nucleotides outside the gene matches: 17. The CDR3 DNA reads TGTGCCAGCAGCCCAGCGAGGGGGGGACAGGGATTAAGTCAGCCCCAGCATTTT. This translates into CASSPARGGQGLSQPQHF.

This rearrangement joins TRBV7-2 to TRBJ2-3; 7 bases line up with TRBD2. Germline V gene sequence: CDR1 SGHTA, CDR2 FQGNSA. After removal of 0 bases from V and 3 bases from J, the junction contained 0 bases not matched to a gene. CDR3 length: 14 residues. The CDR3 DNA sequence: TGTGCCAGCAGCTTAGCCGGGAGGACAGATACGCAGTATTTT. Protein: CASSLAGRTDTQYF.

The chain recombines TRBV10-2 with TRBJ1-1; 7 nucleotides align to TRBD1. Per germline, CDR1 WSHSY and CDR2 SAAADI. V shed 2 bases and J 5 bases; nucleotides not matched to a gene: 2. The length of the CDR3 is 13 residues. CDR3 nucleotide sequence: TGCGCCAGCAGTGAGCAGACAGGGACTGAAGCTTTCTTT. This encodes CASSEQTGTEAFF.

The rearrangement links TRBV2 to TRBJ1-5; D remains unclear. This CDR3 spans 15 amino acids. In germline, CDR1 is SNHLY, CDR2 FYNNEI. V was shortened by 6 bases and J by 0 bases, with 12 bases between the two germline ends. The CDR3 nucleotides are TGTGCCAGCAGCGCCCCCACTACTAGCAATCAGCCCCAGCATTTT. It translates to CASSAPTTSNQPQHF.

This chain joins TRBV4-3 and TRBJ2-1; TRBD2 agrees at 11 bases. V was clipped by 0 bases and J by 0 bases; unmatched bases: 4. Germline V lookup: CDR1 LGHNA, CDR2 YSLEER. This CDR3 has 18 residues. As DNA, the CDR3 is TGCGCCAGCAGCCAAGAGGCTAGCGGGGGGAGCTCCTACAATGAGCAGTTCTTC. Translating it yields CASSQEASGGSSYNEQFF.

The chain couples TRBV4-2 to TRBJ2-7; D is perhaps TRBD2 (5 bases). Germline V gene lookup returns CDR1 LGHNA and CDR2 YNFKEQ. With 6 bases removed from V and 7 bases from J, the gap between germline ends came to 13 bases. CDR3 length equals 12 residues. This CDR3 is CASSWERGEQYF. As DNA, the CDR3 is TGTGCCAGCAGTTGGGAGCGCGGGGAGCAGTACTTC.

The V and J genes are TRBV6-1 and TRBJ1-4; 10 positions match TRBD1. The trim removed 5 bases at V and 7 bases at J, leaving 4 bases unmatched. This CDR3 comprises 14 residues. The germline V gene encodes CDR1 MNHNS and CDR2 SASEGT. Here the CDR3 DNA reads TGTGCCAGCAGTTATAGGGACAGGGGTGAAAAACTGTTTTTT. It yields the protein CASSYRDRGEKLFF.

The chain joins TRBV28 to TRBJ1-5; possible D gene TRBD1, 6 bases. CDR1 and CDR2 from the germline V gene are MDHEN and SYDVKM. This CDR3 comprises 15 residues. V shed 4 bases and J shed 3 bases, with 13 bases lying between them. The CDR3 region is CASSWFAGANQPQHF. The CDR3 nucleotides read TGTGCCAGCAGTTGGTTTGCGGGGGCCAATCAGCCCCAGCATTTT.

The gene calls are TRBV4-3 and TRBJ1-5, with 8 bases that match TRBD1. This CDR3 has 17 residues. Trimming took 0 bases from V and 7 from J; bases not matched to a gene: 11. Germline assignment: CDR1 LGHNA and CDR2 YSLEER. CDR3 sequence (DNA): TGCGCCAGCAGCCAAGACGCCGCCCGGCAGGGGGCACAGCCCCAGCATTTT. Amino acids: CASSQDAARQGAQPQHF.

The chain carries TRBV11-3 and TRBJ2-7; perhaps TRBD1 as D (6 bases). Germline V lookup: CDR1 SGHNT, CDR2 YENEEA. V dropped 4 bases and J dropped 0 bases, with 16 bases sitting between them. The CDR3 has 16 residues. The CDR3 nucleotides read TGTGCCAGCAGCTACGCCTCTGGACAGCCCTCCTACGAGCAGTACTTC. Translating gives CASSYASGQPSYEQYF.

The V and J genes are TRBV5-5 and TRBJ2-3, with a possible D match to TRBD2 (6 bases). This CDR3 has 13 amino acids. Germline V gene data show CDR1 as SGHKS and CDR2 as YYEKEE (reference sequence). V lost 4 bases and J lost 5, with 11 bases in between. The CDR3 DNA follows: TGTGCCAGCAGCCGACCGGGGGAAGATACGCAGTATTTT. It codes for CASSRPGEDTQYF.

The rearrangement joins TRBV7-2 to TRBJ1-4, with a weak D call TRBD1 (5 bases). V shed 2 bases and J shed 4 bases, with 11 bases lying between them. From germline, CDR1 is SGHTA and CDR2 FQGNSA. The length of the CDR3 is 15 residues. CDR3 in amino acids: CASSLQGSHNEKLFF. The CDR3 DNA reads as TGTGCCAGCAGCTTACAGGGATCGCATAATGAAAAACTGTTTTTT.

V is TRBV27 and J is TRBJ2-5; tentative D call: TRBD2 (7 bases). The V gene lost 8 bases and the J gene lost 2 bases, with 15 bases spanning the gap. Germline CDR1 and CDR2: MNHEY and SMNVEV (reference sequence). The CDR3 loop spans 14 amino acids. CDR3 protein: CASQGRGLQETQYF. As DNA, the CDR3 is TGTGCCAGCCAGGGGAGGGGCTTACAAGAGACCCAGTACTTC.

The chain links TRBV9 to TRBJ2-1; D is unclear. The CDR3 is made up of 17 amino acids. Trimming removed 0 bases at V and 4 bases at J, with 17 bases between. Germline loops: CDR1 SGDLS, CDR2 YYNGEE. The CDR3 region has the DNA TGTGCCAGCAGCGTAGCTCCCTTAAAGCAGGCGTACAATGAGCAGTTCTTC. The encoded protein is CASSVAPLKQAYNEQFF.